The 19 T cell receptor beta chains listed next were all sequenced from one sample in a study of blood T cells in healthy people across ages. A sample-barcoded 5' primer and a J-beta primer mix were used in a second PCR of roughly 7 to 12 cycles. TCRdb called the 5' RACE reads again in MiXCR, with one record for every CDR3 protein. The sample contains some 1.8 million distinct CDR3 sequences, more than 35% of which appear only once. The specimen sequenced was blood. These receptors originate from a human donor in good health.

In regard to this clonotype: A read error may account for a junction end that differs from germline. J is TRBJ1-5 and V is TRBV2, with D possibly being TRBD1 (6 bases). This CDR3 has 14 residues. CDR1 is SNHLY, CDR2 FYNNEI, per germline. CDR3 in DNA: TGTGCCAGCAGAGCAGACAGGAGCCTTCAGTCCCAGCATTTT. It translates to CASRADRSLQSQHF.

This clonotype was observed many times. This chain connects TRBV29-1 to TRBJ2-7; tentatively, D is TRBD1 (5 bases). CDR1 and CDR2 (germline): SQVTM, ANQGSEA. The CDR3 covers 11 residues. Trimming shortened V by 4 bases and J by 4 bases, and 8 bases separated the two germline ends. The CDR3 DNA follows: TGCAGCGTTGTTTCAGGGTACGAGCAGTACTTC. It codes for CSVVSGYEQYF.

As regards this clonotype: The junction and the germline gene differ at one end; a read error may be behind it. The chain couples TRBV20-1 to TRBJ2-3; D remains unclear. The germline V gene has CDR1 DFQATT and CDR2 SNEGSKA (reference sequence). The CDR3 length is 11 residues. CDR3 DNA: TGCGGTGCTAAATCGGCCTCGAGAGCGTATTTT. It specifies CGAKSASRAYF.

This clonotype was seen many times. This chain connects TRBV7-2 to TRBJ2-5; D is possibly TRBD1 (7 bases). Germline V gene data show CDR1 as SGHTA and CDR2 as FQGNSA. This CDR3 has 14 amino acids. V was cut by 6 bases and J by 1 base, with 12 bases left in between. CDR3 in DNA: TGTGCCAGCAGTCTTCAGGGGGGCCAAGAGACCCAGTACTTC. This encodes CASSLQGGQETQYF.

Only a few counts were recorded for this clonotype. V usage is TRBV11-2 and J usage is TRBJ2-1; TRBD1 is a possible D gene (6 bases). Germline values: CDR1 SGHAT, CDR2 FQNNGV. The CDR3 spans 14 residues. V was trimmed by 3 bases and J by 8 bases, leaving 14 bases between them. CDR3 nucleotide sequence: TGTGCCAGCAGCTTCTCCAGGGGTGAATATGAGCAGTTCTTC. This encodes CASSFSRGEYEQFF.

This chain joins TRBV7-9 and TRBJ1-2; D is ambiguous. V was shortened by 5 bases and J by 6 bases, with 7 bases between the two germline ends. The CDR3 contains 11 residues. CDR1 and CDR2 (germline): SEHNR, FQNEAQ (reference sequence). The CDR3 loop is CASSIRDGYTF. CDR3 in DNA: TGTGCCAGCAGCATCAGAGATGGCTACACCTTC.

This clonotype was picked up a small number of times. V and J are TRBV10-3 and TRBJ2-5; the D call may be TRBD1 or TRBD2 (5 bases each). Germline V CDR1 and CDR2: ENHRY, SYGVKD. CDR3 size: 15 residues. Between the trimmed V and J ends, which lost 0 bases and 5 bases, there was a span of 13 bases. In DNA form, the CDR3 reads TGTGCCATCAGTGAGTCGAGTACGGGGACCGAGACCCAGTACTTC. Its translation: CAISESSTGTETQYF.

A remark on this clonotype: Germline and junction disagree at one end, which may indicate a read error. V and J are TRBV12-3 or TRBV12-4 and TRBJ2-3; the match to TRBD1 covers 8 bases. The CDR3 loop spans 14 amino acids. The DNA of the CDR3 is TGTGCCAGCAGGTGGGGACAGGCAACAGATACGCAGGATTTT. Encoded protein: CASRWGQATDTQDF.

CDR3 DNA sequence: TGTGCCAGCAGCAAAGAGGCCTCAGGGAATTCACCCCTCCACTTT. Its protein product is CASSKEASGNSPLHF. The rearrangement links TRBV21-1 to TRBJ1-6; the table names TRBD1, a call not compared with the DNA. TRBV21-1 is flagged as a pseudogene. The CDR3 sequence is 15 residues long.

The genes are TRBV10-3 and TRBJ2-3; the D is unclear. The CDR3 contains 14 residues. Trimming removed 3 bases at V and 2 bases at J, with 9 bases between. CDR1 ENHRY and CDR2 SYGVKD come from the germline V gene. The chain's CDR3 is CAISEWGYTDTQYF. The DNA for the CDR3 is TGTGCCATCAGTGAATGGGGTTACACAGATACGCAGTATTTT.

This clonotype turned up a few times. The chain has TRBV9 and TRBJ2-5; 7 positions agree with TRBD2. V dropped 0 bases and J dropped 1; count of bases not matched to a gene: 3. CDR1 is SGDLS and CDR2 is YYNGEE in the germline V gene. The CDR3 is 15 residues long. CDR3 loop: CASSVAGTTQETQYF. CDR3 nucleotides: TGTGCCAGCAGCGTAGCCGGGACTACCCAAGAGACCCAGTACTTC.

This clonotype was recorded a few times. The chain links TRBV29-1 to TRBJ2-3; TRBD1 agrees at 7 bases. The CDR3 has 12 amino acids. CDR1 is SQVTM and CDR2 is ANQGSEA in the germline V gene. J lost 3 bases, V lost 7 bases, and 4 bases had no gene match. CDR3 sequence: CSGAQGTDTQYF. The CDR3 region has the DNA TGCAGCGGCGCACAGGGGACAGATACGCAGTATTTT.

This clonotype was observed a handful of times. The chain uses TRBV7-7 and TRBJ2-6, with D hard to call. V lost 6 bases and J 0 bases, leaving 21 bases between the germline ends. Germline CDR1 is SSHAT and CDR2 is FNYEAQ (reference sequence). The CDR3 runs 19 residues. In nucleotides, the CDR3 is TGTGCCAGCAGAGTCTTAGAGGCAGACTCTTACTCTGGGGCCAACGTCCTGACTTTC. It specifies CASRVLEADSYSGANVLTF.

CDR3 residues: CASQKYRGLGNEQFF. The CDR3 coding sequence is TGTGCCAGCCAAAAATACAGGGGGTTGGGTAATGAGCAGTTCTTC. The V and J genes are TRBV12-3 or TRBV12-4 and TRBJ2-1, with 8 positions matching TRBD1. V was pared by 8 bases and J by 7 bases, with 13 bases of the junction left unmatched. The CDR3 is 15 amino acids.

In its sample, this clonotype was seen many times. The chain joins TRBV4-3 to TRBJ2-1; 8 bases line up with TRBD2. Germline assignment: CDR1 LGHNA and CDR2 YSLEER. V lost 1 base to trimming and J lost 4 bases; unmatched junction nucleotides: 9. This CDR3 has 17 amino acids. CDR3 residues: CASSQAPRGTSYNEQFF. CDR3 nucleotide sequence: TGCGCCAGCAGCCAAGCCCCCCGCGGGACTAGTTACAATGAGCAGTTCTTC.

There are a few counts of this clonotype. V and J are TRBV20-1 and TRBJ1-3, with D uncertain. The CDR3 totals 14 residues. Germline loops: CDR1 DFQATT, CDR2 SNEGSKA (reference sequence). Trimming left V 5 bases short and J 0 bases short, with 11 bases between. CDR3 sequence reads: CSALHQASGNTIYF. The CDR3, as DNA: TGCAGTGCTTTACATCAAGCCTCTGGAAACACCATATATTTT.

This chain links TRBV7-2 with TRBJ2-4; unclear D gene. Trimming took 3 bases from V and 0 from J, leaving 9 bases between them. Germline CDR1 SGHTA, CDR2 FQGNSA. There are 15 residues in the CDR3. CDR3: CASSFGTIAKNIQYF. The CDR3 DNA reads as TGTGCCAGCAGCTTCGGCACCATAGCCAAAAACATTCAGTACTTC. Full variable domain (remainder filled in from reference TRBV7-2 and TRBJ2-4): GAGVSQSPSNKVTEKGKDVELRCDPISGHTALYWYRQSLGQGLEFLIYFQGNSAPDKSGLPSDRFSAERTGGSVSTLTIQRTQQEDSAVYLCASSFGTIAKNIQYFGAGTRLSVL.

This chain joins TRBV7-2 and TRBJ2-5, with unresolved D. Germline V gene sequence: CDR1 SGHTA, CDR2 FQGNSA. Trimming left V 10 bases short and J 7 bases short, with 13 bases between. The CDR3 length is 11 residues. CDR3 loop: CATSALGTQYF. The CDR3 DNA follows: TGTGCCACCAGTGCTTTGGGGACCCAGTACTTC.

This clonotype appeared a few times. This chain connects TRBV28 to TRBJ1-2; no clear D. This CDR3 spans 13 amino acids. V was clipped by 6 bases and J by 8 bases, with 16 bases between them. Looked up from germline, CDR1 is MDHEN and CDR2 is SYDVKM. The CDR3 DNA sequence: TGTGCCAGCAGCTATATGGCTGTTCGCGGCTACACCTTC. Its protein is CASSYMAVRGYTF.